This TCR beta chain was identified in a study of blood T cell repertoires in COVID-19. The germline V gene has CDR1 MNHEY and CDR2 SMNVEV (reference sequence). The CDR3 loop spans 15 amino acids. V dropped 2 bases and J dropped 2 bases, with 10 bases sitting between them. Sequencing was performed with immunoSEQ multiplex PCR; in TCRdb, only in-frame clones are kept and a portion is missing. The data show 150,000 to 200,000 clones, less than 85% seen once. The chain joins TRBV27 to TRBJ1-5, with D tentatively TRBD1 (5 bases). The receptor was derived from a man aged 50-59 years who had recovered from COVID-19. Sequenced material: PBMCs or T cells enriched from blood (not recorded which). CDR3: CASSLIPGGNQPQHF. The CDR3 nucleotides read TGTGCCAGCAGTTTAATTCCGGGGGGCAATCAGCCCCAGCATTTT.